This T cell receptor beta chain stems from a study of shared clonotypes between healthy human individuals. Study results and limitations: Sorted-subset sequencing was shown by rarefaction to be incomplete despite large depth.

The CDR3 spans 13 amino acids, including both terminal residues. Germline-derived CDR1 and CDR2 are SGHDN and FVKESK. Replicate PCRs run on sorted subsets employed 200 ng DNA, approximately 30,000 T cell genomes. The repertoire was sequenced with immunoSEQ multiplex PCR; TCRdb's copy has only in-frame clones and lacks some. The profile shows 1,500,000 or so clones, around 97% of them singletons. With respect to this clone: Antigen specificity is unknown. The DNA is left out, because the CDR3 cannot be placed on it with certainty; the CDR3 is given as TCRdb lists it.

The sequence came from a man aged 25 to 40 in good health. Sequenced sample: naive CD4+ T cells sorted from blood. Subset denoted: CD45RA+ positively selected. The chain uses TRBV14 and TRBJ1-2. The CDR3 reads CASSQDLVGAGTF.